The 21 T cell receptor beta chains below were found in one sample sequenced in a study of CD8 T cells in ankylosing spondylitis. Via MiXCR, TCRdb re-called the 5' RACE reads, giving one row per CDR3 protein. The top ten clones hold 2.5% to 3% of a sample with some 220,000 distinct CDR3 sequences, roughly a tenth of them seen once. Input material: blood, either unsorted or a sorted T cell fraction (not recorded which). Source of these receptors: a male donor with ankylosing spondylitis or in good health (not recorded which).

This clonotype was found a few times. This sequence joins TRBV7-1 and TRBJ2-7; 11 nucleotides line up with TRBD1. TRBV7-1 is filed as an ORF, its function uncertain. The CDR3 is 23 amino acids. V was pared by 3 bases and J by 4 bases, with 29 bases of the junction left unmatched. Here the CDR3 DNA reads TGTGCCAGCAGCTCCGTCGAGGGTGGGACAGGGGGAGTTGCGAGCAAGGTGGGATACGAGCAGTACTTC. It yields the protein CASSSVEGGTGGVASKVGYEQYF.

This clonotype has a count of ten or more. The CDR3 region is CASSTRLIPLDRNIQYF. The CDR3 bases are TGTGCCAGCAGCACCCGTCTCATTCCCCTCGATAGAAACATTCAGTACTTC. J is TRBJ2-4 and V is TRBV21-1; the table's D call of TRBD1 was not tested on the DNA. TRBV21-1 is noted as a pseudogene. The CDR3 sequence is 17 residues long.

This clonotype was seen repeatedly, ten times or more. V is TRBV12-3 or TRBV12-4 and J is TRBJ2-3, with a possible D match to TRBD2 (6 bases). V was trimmed by 6 bases and J by 4 bases, leaving 11 bases between them. This CDR3 spans 13 amino acids. The CDR3 region is CASSLTSSDTQYF. The CDR3 nucleotides read TGTGCCAGCAGCCTGACTAGTTCAGATACGCAGTATTTT.

The table lists this clonotype with many counts. The chain couples TRBV5-1 to TRBJ2-5; 9 bases map to TRBD2. Germline V CDR1 and CDR2: SGHRS, YFSETQ. V gave up 1 base and J gave up 1 base; unmatched junction bases: 5. The CDR3 is 16 residues long. CDR3 in amino acids: CASSLSLAGGQETQYF. The CDR3 DNA reads as TGCGCCAGCAGCTTGTCACTAGCGGGCGGCCAAGAGACCCAGTACTTC.

Concerning this clonotype: A much larger clone differs from this one at a single base, so this may be a read error. The chain links TRBV27 to TRBJ2-6, with a weak D call TRBD2 (6 bases). Germline CDR1 is MNHEY and CDR2 is SMNVEV (reference sequence). The length of the CDR3 is 13 residues. CDR3 loop: CASRGTGANVPTF. The CDR3 region has the DNA TGTGCCAGCAGAGGGACTGGGGCCAACGTCCCGACTTTC.

The chain links TRBV3-1 to TRBJ2-5; D is tentatively TRBD1 or TRBD2 (6 bases each). V was pared by 0 bases and J by 7 bases, with 12 bases between. This CDR3 is built from 14 residues. Per the germline V gene, CDR1 is LGHDT and CDR2 is YNNKEL (reference sequence). The CDR3 coding sequence is TGTGCCAGCAGCCAAGATACCGGGGGCGGGACCCAGTACTTC. It translates to CASSQDTGGGTQYF.

This clonotype was observed at least ten times. This rearrangement joins TRBV25-1 to TRBJ1-1, with TRBD1 matching 10 bases. Trimming cost V 4 bases and J 4 bases; bases outside gene matches: 6. The CDR3 loop spans 15 amino acids. Germline V lookup: CDR1 MGHDK, CDR2 SYGVNS. The CDR3 nucleotides read TGTGCCAGCAGTGGAGGAGGACAGGGGGTCACTGAAGCTTTCTTT. It encodes CASSGGGQGVTEAFF.

Of note for this clonotype: This may be a read error, as it is one base from a much larger clone. The rearrangement joins TRBV24-1 to TRBJ2-2, with D hard to call. Looked up from germline, CDR1 is KGHDR and CDR2 is SFDVKD. The CDR3 totals 15 residues. Trimming shortened V by 5 bases and J by 0 bases, and 9 bases separated the two germline ends. The chain's CDR3 is CATSGPATNTGELFF. The CDR3 nucleotides read TGTGCCACCAGTGGCCCGGCCACGAACACCGGGGAGCTGTTTTTT.

This clonotype was counted ten times or more. The chain is built from TRBV11-2 and TRBJ2-1; D unclear. Trimming pared 3 bases from V and 9 bases from J, leaving 12 bases between. Germline assignment: CDR1 SGHAT and CDR2 FQNNGV. The CDR3 contains 13 residues. The chain's CDR3 is CASSFPRLGEQFF. Here the CDR3 DNA reads TGTGCCAGCAGCTTCCCGCGGTTGGGTGAGCAGTTCTTC.

This clonotype has a count of ten or more. The genes are TRBV3-1 and TRBJ1-1; D gene unclear. The CDR3 totals 14 residues. V was pared by 3 bases and J by 3 bases, with 11 bases between. Per the germline V gene, CDR1 is LGHDT and CDR2 is YNNKEL (reference sequence). CDR3 sequence reads: CASSHPGLYTEAFF. CDR3 in DNA: TGTGCCAGCAGCCACCCGGGCCTTTACACTGAAGCTTTCTTT.

This clonotype was counted between two and nine times. This chain links TRBV30 with TRBJ2-2; the D is unclear. The V and J ends lost 0 bases and 5 bases respectively, with 4 bases between them. The CDR3 length is 12 residues. The germline gives CDR1 GTSNPN, CDR2 SVGIG (reference sequence). Here the CDR3 reads CAWSVRTGELFF. The CDR3 DNA follows: TGTGCCTGGAGTGTCAGAACCGGGGAGCTGTTTTTT.

In this sample, this clonotype turned up many times. This CDR3 is CASSSQGIRETQYF. In DNA, the CDR3 is TGTGCCAGCAGCTCCCAGGGGATCAGGGAGACCCAGTACTTC. The chain employs TRBV13 and TRBJ2-5, with TRBD1 as a possible D gene (6 bases). Germline V gene data show CDR1 as PRHDT and CDR2 as FYEKMQ (reference sequence). Trimming shortened V by 4 bases and J by 5 bases, and 14 bases separated the two germline ends. The CDR3 contains 14 residues.

The chain combines TRBV10-1 with TRBJ2-3, with 10 bases fitting TRBD2. CDR3 length: 17 amino acids. The V and J ends lost 0 bases and 7 bases, in that order; junction bases with no gene match: 10. The V gene's germline CDR1 is WNHNN and CDR2 SYGVQD (reference sequence). The CDR3 bases are TGCGCCAGCAGTGAGTCAGGGAGCGGGGGGGCGGAAAATACGCAGTATTTT. Translated, it gives CASSESGSGGAENTQYF.

This clonotype was counted at least ten times. The J gene is TRBJ2-1, the V gene TRBV5-1; TRBD2 matches at 14 bases. CDR1 is SGHRS, CDR2 YFSETQ, per germline. This CDR3 spans 19 amino acids. Unmatched junction bases numbered 11, after V lost 4 bases and J lost 2 bases. The CDR3 protein is CASSLKGTSGRGAYNEQFF. CDR3 bases: TGCGCCAGCAGCCTGAAGGGGACTAGCGGGAGAGGGGCCTACAATGAGCAGTTCTTC. Combining the CDR3 with reference TRBV5-1 and TRBJ2-1 gives the whole variable domain KAGVTQTPRYLIKTRGQQVTLSCSPISGHRSVSWYQQTPGQGLQFLFEYFSETQRNKGNFPGRFSGRQFSNSRSEMNVSTLELGDSALYLCASSLKGTSGRGAYNEQFFGPGTRLTVL.

This clonotype was recorded many times. The rearrangement links TRBV19 to TRBJ1-1, with D perhaps TRBD1 (6 bases). CDR3 length equals 15 residues. V shed 7 bases and J shed 0 bases, with 15 bases lying between them. The germline CDR1 and CDR2 sequences are LNHDA and SQIVND (reference sequence). CDR3 coding DNA: TGTGCCAGTAAGGGGGAACTGACAGTGAACACTGAAGCTTTCTTT. Amino acid sequence: CASKGELTVNTEAFF.

The CDR3, as DNA: TGTGCCAGCAGGGTCGGACAGCACTACGAGCAGTACTTC. It yields the protein CASRVGQHYEQYF. The chain uses TRBV2 and TRBJ2-7; TRBD1 is a possible D gene (6 bases). V lost 6 bases to trimming and J lost 3 bases, with 12 bases between them. The CDR3 consists of 13 residues. Germline V gives CDR1 SNHLY, CDR2 FYNNEI.

The genes are TRBV20-1 and TRBJ2-1, with D perhaps TRBD1 (5 bases). Between the trimmed V and J ends, which lost 7 bases and 5 bases, there was a span of 9 bases. The CDR3 is 11 amino acids. Germline CDR1 is DFQATT and CDR2 is SNEGSKA (reference sequence). CDR3 loop: CSGQLNNEQFF. The CDR3 DNA follows: TGCAGTGGACAGCTTAACAATGAGCAGTTCTTC.

This clonotype has just a few counts. The chain employs TRBV7-9 and TRBJ2-3; 7 bases match TRBD2. This CDR3 contains 15 residues. Trimming took 5 bases from V and 11 from J; bases not matched to a gene: 16. Germline CDR1 and CDR2: SEHNR and FQNEAQ (reference sequence). The CDR3 bases are TGTGCCAGCAGCCGCCCGGGGCAGAAGGGAGGGATGCAGTATTTT. Amino acids: CASSRPGQKGGMQYF.

This clonotype was observed at least ten times. The chain recombines TRBV12-3 or TRBV12-4 with TRBJ1-1, with 7 bases aligning to TRBD1. CDR3 size: 15 residues. V gave up 6 bases and J gave up 3 bases; unmatched junction bases: 10. CDR3 nucleotide sequence: TGTGCCAGCAGCCCACGACAGGGTGGGGACACTGAAGCTTTCTTT. Protein: CASSPRQGGDTEAFF.

The CDR3: CASSARTTDTQYF. CDR3 nucleotides: TGTGCCAGCAGCGCTAGAACAACAGATACGCAGTATTTT. V is TRBV9 and J is TRBJ2-3; D remains unclear. In germline, CDR1 is SGDLS, CDR2 YYNGEE. The length of the CDR3 is 13 residues. V lost 3 bases and J 3 bases, leaving 8 bases between the germline ends.

The CDR3 DNA reads as TGTGCCAGCAGCCCACAATTGCCAGACAGAGGCAACACTGAAGCTTTCTTT. Translation gives CASSPQLPDRGNTEAFF. This rearrangement joins TRBV7-9 to TRBJ1-1, with D perhaps TRBD1 (5 bases). V shed 5 bases and J shed 2 bases, with 21 bases lying between them. This CDR3 spans 17 amino acids. The germline V gene encodes CDR1 SEHNR and CDR2 FQNEAQ (reference sequence).